The 5 T cell receptor beta chains below come from one sample, sequenced in a study of blood T cell repertoires in COVID-19. Sequencing used immunoSEQ multiplex PCR; TCRdb keeps in-frame clones, though not all of them. Of some 180,000 clones listed, 70% to 80% are singletons. The sample comprised peripheral blood. The receptors originated from a woman between 50 and 59 years old with active or convalescent COVID-19.

The chain links TRBV7-2 to TRBJ1-2, with a possible D match to TRBD1 (6 bases). V was clipped by 3 bases and J by 9 bases, with 17 bases between them. CDR1 and CDR2 (germline): SGHTA, FQGNSA. The CDR3 spans 14 residues. Here the CDR3 DNA reads TGTGCCAGCAGCTTCCTTAGGGGGAAGACGAGCTACACCTTC. Amino acids: CASSFLRGKTSYTF.

This chain links TRBV6-6 with TRBJ1-1, with TRBD1 identical over 8 bases. The germline gives CDR1 MNHNY, CDR2 SVGAGI (reference sequence). The ends lost 2 bases at V and 5 bases at J; junction bases unmatched: 7. This CDR3 has 15 amino acids. Here the CDR3 DNA reads TGTGCCAGCAGTTACAGCGGACAGGGACTAACTGAAGCTTTCTTT. It specifies CASSYSGQGLTEAFF.

The chain uses TRBV29-1 and TRBJ2-5; 10 positions agree with TRBD2. CDR1 SQVTM and CDR2 ANQGSEA come from the germline V gene. Trimming at V came to 5 bases and at J to 1 base, leaving 4 bases not matched to a gene. This CDR3 spans 14 amino acids. The CDR3 DNA sequence: TGCAGCGTTCGAGCGGGGGGGCCCCAAGAGACCCAGTACTTC. Amino acid sequence: CSVRAGGPQETQYF.

This clone appeared a single time. The chain carries TRBV4-3 and TRBJ2-7; 7 bases align to TRBD1. CDR1 and CDR2 from the germline V gene are LGHNA and YSLEER. With V trimmed by 2 bases and J by 3 bases, 10 bases remained unmatched. The CDR3 loop spans 16 amino acids. This CDR3 is CASSQNRAGGIYEQYF. The CDR3, as DNA: TGCGCCAGCAGCCAAAACAGGGCAGGGGGAATCTACGAGCAGTACTTC.

With respect to this clone: Relative to the germline gene, one junction end is altered; a read error may explain this. The rearrangement uses TRBV4-3 and TRBJ1-2; 8 bases map to TRBD1. Per the germline V gene, CDR1 is LGHNA and CDR2 is YSLEER. The CDR3 is 12 residues long. Written as DNA, the CDR3 is TGCGCCAGCAGCCAACGACAGGGGCCCTTAGCCTTC. Its translation: CASSQRQGPLAF.